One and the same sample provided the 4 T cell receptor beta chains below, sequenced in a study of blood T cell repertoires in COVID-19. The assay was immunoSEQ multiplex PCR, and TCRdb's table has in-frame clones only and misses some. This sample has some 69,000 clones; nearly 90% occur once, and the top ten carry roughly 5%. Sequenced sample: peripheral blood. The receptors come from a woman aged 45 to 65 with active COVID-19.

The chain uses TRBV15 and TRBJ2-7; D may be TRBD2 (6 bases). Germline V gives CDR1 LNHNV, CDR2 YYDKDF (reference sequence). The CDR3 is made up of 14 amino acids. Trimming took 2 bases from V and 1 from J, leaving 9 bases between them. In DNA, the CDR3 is TGTGCCACCAGCAGAACCCGGGGGTCCTACGAGCAGTACTTC. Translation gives CATSRTRGSYEQYF.

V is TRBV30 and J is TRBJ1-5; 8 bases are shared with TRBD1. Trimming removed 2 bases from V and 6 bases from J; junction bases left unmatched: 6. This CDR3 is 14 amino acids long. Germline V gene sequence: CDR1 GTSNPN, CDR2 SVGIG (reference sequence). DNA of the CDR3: TGTGCCTGGAGTTTGACAGGGGAGGGTCAGCCCCAGCATTTT. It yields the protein CAWSLTGEGQPQHF.

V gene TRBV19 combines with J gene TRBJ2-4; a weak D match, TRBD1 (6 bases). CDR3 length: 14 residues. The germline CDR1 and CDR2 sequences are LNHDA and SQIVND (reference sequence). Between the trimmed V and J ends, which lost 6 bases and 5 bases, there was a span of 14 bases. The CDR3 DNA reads TGTGCCAGTAGGTTACAGGGTCACCAAAACATTCAGTACTTC. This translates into CASRLQGHQNIQYF.

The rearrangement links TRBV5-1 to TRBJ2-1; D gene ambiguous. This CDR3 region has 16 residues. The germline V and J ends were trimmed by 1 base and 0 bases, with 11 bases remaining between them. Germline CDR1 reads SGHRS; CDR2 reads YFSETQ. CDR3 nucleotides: TGCGCCAGCAGCTTGATGAGCTTAAACTCCTACAATGAGCAGTTCTTC. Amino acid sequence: CASSLMSLNSYNEQFF.